A single TCR beta chain is shown here with its context. Its antigen is not identified. TCRdb re-analyzed the PCR reads through MiXCR. The sample consists of about 85,000 clones, around 7.8% of them appearing once. This entry belongs to a study of metastatic and nonmetastatic thyroid tumors. Whole-study findings and limits: Versus benign nodules, malignant thyroid tumors reportedly had significantly higher TCR beta diversity, in blood and tumor.

Until they underwent thyroid surgery, no patient had received any treatment. This sequence originates from a female donor with papillary thyroid cancer or a benign thyroid nodule (not recorded which). Some clones in this sample may be carry-over from other donors' samples. The sample was blood.

The CDR3 loop reads CASSEFGFTGELFF. The CDR3 nucleotides read TGTGCCAGCAGTGAATTTGGGTTCACCGGGGAGCTGTTTTTT. The chain is built from TRBV25-1 and TRBJ2-2; D call uncertain. Trimming pared 1 base from V and 4 bases from J, leaving 7 bases between. This CDR3 has 14 residues. Germline V lookup: CDR1 MGHDK, CDR2 SYGVNS.